Listed below are T cell receptor beta chains from one sample, sequenced in a study of shared clonotypes between healthy human individuals. Only in-frame clones appear in the TCRdb table, and some are missing; sequencing was by immunoSEQ multiplex PCR. The table includes about 2.4 million clones, more than 85% detected once. The sample comprised naive CD4+ T cells from PBMCs. All receptors derive from a man younger than 35 in good health. Some clones in this sample may be carry-over from other donors' samples. CDR3s leave out the opening cysteine and the closing phenylalanine or tryptophan. The D gene is left open where the match is weak. Some rows have no size entry. The others give once, few or many, or a class for an expanded clone.

. . 9 TRBJ1-4 TRBV7-9 ASSTNEKLF
. TRBD2 16 TRBJ2-2 TRBV7-9 ASSLSTGGITNTGELF
. TRBD1 12 TRBJ2-7 TRBV30 AWSSGTGYHEQY
. TRBD1 13 TRBJ1-4 TRBV6-5 ASSYSTGAGEKLF
. . 9 TRBJ1-1 TRBV20-1 SARANTEAF
. . 9 TRBJ2-5 TRBV7-9 ASSGAETQY
. TRBD1 15 TRBJ1-4 TRBV5-6 ASSYGQGVYLSEKLF
. TRBD1 10 TRBJ2-7 TRBV5-8 ASSRRQGEQY
. . 12 TRBJ1-1 TRBV19 ASSSGFLNTEAF
. . 16 TRBJ2-3 TRBV27 ASSSPPHMTSSTDTQY
. TRBD1 13 TRBJ1-1 TRBV5-1 ASSDPRQGDTEAF
. . 14 TRBJ2-3 TRBV7-9 ASSLVRRGGTDTQY
. TRBD2 15 TRBJ2-5 TRBV25-1 ASSVRGGRALQETQY
once TRBD2 16 TRBJ2-3 TRBV11-2 ASSLVFSQREAQNTQY
. . 15 TRBJ1-5 TRBV6-1 ASSEFSGRVSNQPQH
. TRBD1 13 TRBJ1-2 TRBV28 ASSSTGATSYGYT
. . 14 TRBJ2-2 TRBV6-1 ASSETAGRRTGELF
. . 15 TRBJ1-4 TRBV18 ASTRNGEVATNEKLF
. . 12 TRBJ2-2 TRBV4-1 ASSQDRGSGELF
. TRBD2 13 TRBJ2-3 TRBV28 ASRGLAGARDTQY
. . 18 TRBJ2-3 TRBV6-1 ASSARDTGRGSRGTDTQY
. TRBD2 15 TRBJ2-1 TRBV4-2 ASSTNIAGGGYNEQF
. TRBD1 16 TRBJ2-1 TRBV29-1 SVDDPWRGGASYNEQF
. . 17 TRBJ2-3 TRBV28 ASSFGGATGYRVTDTQY
. TRBD2 14 TRBJ2-7 TRBV7-8 ASSFIEASGFYEQY
. TRBD1 11 TRBJ1-5 TRBV18 ASSTGDNQPQH
. . 14 TRBJ1-2 TRBV6-4 ASRGERTGGNYGYT
. TRBD1 12 TRBJ2-2 TRBV9 ASSVEQGVRELF
once . 11 TRBJ1-2 TRBV6-1 ASQTLLSYGYT
. TRBD2 17 TRBJ2-7 TRBV4-1 ASSQGVVILAGLVYEQY
. TRBD2 14 TRBJ2-7 TRBV4-1 ASSLPSSGPLGEQY
. . 14 TRBJ2-1 TRBV27 ASSSSPGGPDNEQF
. TRBD1 13 TRBJ1-1 TRBV10-3 AIRGDPGGATEAF
. . 13 TRBJ2-1 TRBV11-2 ASSLAGNSYNEQF
. . 11 TRBJ2-1 TRBV6-1 ASGDSGGVEQF
. TRBD1 11 TRBJ2-7 TRBV5-1 ASSWTGSYEQY
. . 15 TRBJ1-2 TRBV19 ASANRDTLGSNYGYT
. TRBD2 13 TRBJ2-1 TRBV5-4 ASSSGTSGRDEQF
. TRBD2 13 TRBJ2-3 TRBV2 ASNLAGGSTDTQY
. TRBD1 15 TRBJ2-3 TRBV5-1 ASSRARQGAITDTQY
once . 12 TRBJ1-2 TRBV5-6 ASSLAGGRFGYT
. TRBD1 14 TRBJ2-7 TRBV7-2 ASSSRHRDRNYEQY